These 21 T cell receptor beta chains share one sample of origin, sequenced in a study of cytomegalovirus exposure and HLA in healthy donors. 60 Vbeta and 13 Jbeta primers were used in PCR. The assay was immunoSEQ multiplex PCR, and TCRdb's table has in-frame clones only and misses some. The data show approximately 190,000 clones, about 77% seen once. The specimen sequenced was PBMCs. These receptors were obtained from a woman aged 25-40 years in good health and CMV-seropositive.

The sample holds a few counts of this clone. This same CDR3 is encoded by further DNA sequences in the sample. This chain connects TRBV4-2 to TRBJ1-4, with TRBD1 identical over 9 bases. Germline CDR1 and CDR2: LGHNA and YNFKEQ. This CDR3 spans 14 amino acids. Losses at the gene ends were 3 bases for V and 8 bases for J; bases not matched to a gene: 4. As DNA, the CDR3 is TGTGCCAGCAGCCAGGGACAGGGTAGCGAAAAACTGTTTTTT. It specifies CASSQGQGSEKLFF.

This clone appeared once. In DNA, the CDR3 is TGTGCCAGTAGTATCGGGATTTCACCCCTCCACTTT. It encodes CASSIGISPLHF. The chain joins TRBV19 to TRBJ1-6; D remains ambiguous. V lost 3 bases and J lost 9, with 6 bases in between. The CDR3 runs 12 residues. The germline V gene encodes CDR1 LNHDA and CDR2 SQIVND (reference sequence).

The J gene is TRBJ2-1, the V gene TRBV6-5; TRBD2 might be the D (5 bases). The CDR3 loop spans 12 amino acids. Between the trimmed V and J ends, which lost 4 bases and 9 bases, there was a span of 10 bases. The germline V gene encodes CDR1 MNHEY and CDR2 SVGAGI. In DNA, the CDR3 is TGTGCCAGCAGTTGGCGGGCTGGTGAGCAGTTCTTC. Protein product: CASSWRAGEQFF.

This clone turned up a few times. The V and J genes are TRBV11-2 and TRBJ2-2, with 11 bases fitting TRBD2. Germline loops: CDR1 SGHAT, CDR2 FQNNGV. The CDR3 loop spans 14 amino acids. The V segment lost 5 bases and the J segment 7 bases; nucleotides outside the gene matches: 3. This chain's CDR3 is CASSRGLAVGELFF. CDR3 sequence (DNA): TGTGCCAGCAGCCGGGGACTAGCGGTCGGGGAGCTGTTTTTT.

The chain recombines TRBV30 with TRBJ1-5; TRBD1 aligns across 12 bases. This CDR3 comprises 15 residues. V shed 3 bases and J 6 bases; nucleotides not matched to a gene: 6. Germline V gives CDR1 GTSNPN, CDR2 SVGIG (reference sequence). The CDR3 DNA sequence: TGTGCCTGGAGCGTGGGACAGGGGGCGGGTCAGCCCCAGCATTTT. Protein: CAWSVGQGAGQPQHF.

The chain uses TRBV6-5 and TRBJ1-5, with D perhaps matching TRBD1 (5 bases). This CDR3 has 13 residues. V gave up 3 bases and J gave up 7 bases, with 10 bases separating them. Germline V gene data show CDR1 as MNHEY and CDR2 as SVGAGI. CDR3 coding DNA: TGTGCCAGCAGTTATACAGGTGACCAGCCCCAGCATTTT. This translates into CASSYTGDQPQHF.

This chain uses TRBV25-1 with TRBJ2-1; D is perhaps TRBD2 (7 bases). V lost 5 bases, J lost 4 bases, and 12 bases lay in between. Germline assignment: CDR1 MGHDK and CDR2 SYGVNS. The CDR3 is made up of 14 amino acids. The CDR3 coding sequence is TGTGCCAGCAGTCGGGGGGCGAGATACAATGAGCAGTTCTTC. It encodes CASSRGARYNEQFF.

The chain is built from TRBV6-6 and TRBJ1-1; perhaps TRBD1 as D (6 bases). V lost 6 bases, J lost 8 bases, and 22 bases lay in between. The CDR3 is made up of 15 amino acids. Per germline, CDR1 MNHNY and CDR2 SVGAGI (reference sequence). CDR3 nucleotide sequence: TGTGCCAGCAGACCCCAGGGGTTGAGTGTTTCCGAAGCTTTCTTT. Translating gives CASRPQGLSVSEAFF.

The chain joins TRBV27 to TRBJ2-3; possible D gene TRBD1, 5 bases. CDR3 length: 15 amino acids. Trimming left V 5 bases short and J 4 bases short, with 16 bases between. Germline V gives CDR1 MNHEY, CDR2 SMNVEV (reference sequence). The CDR3 DNA follows: TGTGCCAGCAGTCCAGGGCCTTCCCCCCCAGATACGCAGTATTTT. As protein: CASSPGPSPPDTQYF.

The J gene is TRBJ2-2, the V gene TRBV6-1; D might be TRBD1 (6 bases). The ends were cut back, 6 bases at V and 3 bases at J, with 14 bases in the middle. Germline CDR1 is MNHNS and CDR2 is SASEGT. The length of the CDR3 is 15 residues. The CDR3 DNA reads as TGTGCCAGCAGAAGAGGGGCAGGGGACACCGGGGAGCTGTTTTTT. Its protein is CASRRGAGDTGELFF.

This chain links TRBV7-3 with TRBJ1-1; the D gene is possibly TRBD1 (6 bases). Trimming pared 5 bases from V and 5 bases from J, leaving 15 bases between. The CDR3 is 14 residues long. Germline-derived CDR1 and CDR2 are SGHTA and FQGTGA. CDR3 DNA sequence: TGTGCCAGCAGCCTCACCCCAGGGGTGACTGAAGCTTTCTTT. It is translated as CASSLTPGVTEAFF.

The table lists this clone with a count of one. The chain combines TRBV28 with TRBJ1-2, with a tentative D call TRBD1 (5 bases). CDR1 and CDR2 from the germline V gene are MDHEN and SYDVKM. V was pared by 8 bases and J by 8 bases, with 9 bases between. The CDR3 has 10 amino acids. The CDR3 is CASLGGGYTF. For the CDR3, the DNA is TGTGCCAGCCTTGGGGGGGGCTACACCTTC.

The chain has TRBV30 and TRBJ1-2; 8 bases align to TRBD1. V lost 0 bases, J lost 7 bases, and 10 bases stayed unmatched. CDR1 and CDR2 from the germline V gene are GTSNPN and SVGIG (reference sequence). The length of the CDR3 is 15 residues. CDR3 sequence: CAWSVQGAALGGYTF. The CDR3, as DNA: TGTGCCTGGAGTGTTCAGGGGGCAGCCCTAGGTGGCTACACCTTC.

CDR3 region: CASSPPSGLNQPQHF. Written as DNA, the CDR3 is TGTGCCAGCTCACCACCGTCCGGACTCAATCAGCCCCAGCATTTT. The rearrangement joins TRBV18 to TRBJ1-5; no definite D call. V was clipped by 0 bases and J by 3 bases, with 9 bases between them. CDR1 and CDR2 from the germline V gene are KGHSH and LQKENI. CDR3 length: 15 amino acids. Supplemented by reference TRBV18 and TRBJ1-5, the full variable domain reads NAGVMQNPRHLVRRRGQEARLRCSPMKGHSHVYWYRQLPEEGLKFMVYLQKENIIDESGMPKERFSAEFPKEGPSILRIQQVVRGDSAAYFCASSPPSGLNQPQHFGDGTRLSIL.

The chain carries TRBV21-1 and TRBJ1-4; TRBD1 was called by the table and not checked on the DNA. TRBV21-1 is a pseudogene. The CDR3 is 15 residues long. CDR3 in amino acids: CASSLRVTGGFKLFF. The CDR3 DNA follows: TGTGCCAGCAGCCTCAGGGTAACAGGGGGCTTTAAACTGTTTTTT.

The V and J genes are TRBV6-1 and TRBJ1-1; TRBD1 aligns across 7 bases. This CDR3 has 14 residues. Germline V gene sequence: CDR1 MNHNS, CDR2 SASEGT. V dropped 6 bases and J dropped 3; count of bases not matched to a gene: 7. CDR3 protein: CASSDTGDYTEAFF. Here the CDR3 DNA reads TGTGCCAGCAGCGACACAGGGGACTACACTGAAGCTTTCTTT.

The chain has TRBV5-1 and TRBJ1-2; no definite D call. V shed 2 bases and J shed 1 base, with 6 bases lying between them. This CDR3 spans 13 amino acids. Germline CDR1 SGHRS, CDR2 YFSETQ. Written as DNA, the CDR3 is TGCGCCAGCAGCTTTCAGGTTAACTATGGCTACACCTTC. It yields the protein CASSFQVNYGYTF.

The gene calls are TRBV5-1 and TRBJ2-3; possible D gene TRBD2, 6 bases. V was clipped by 1 base and J by 0 bases, with 12 bases between them. This CDR3 has 16 residues. CDR1 SGHRS and CDR2 YFSETQ come from the germline V gene. CDR3 in amino acids: CASSLSGTSSTDTQYF. CDR3 nucleotide sequence: TGCGCCAGCAGCTTGTCCGGGACTTCGAGCACAGATACGCAGTATTTT.

The chain uses TRBV4-3 and TRBJ2-3, with a possible D match to TRBD2 (5 bases). Trimming removed 0 bases from V and 1 base from J, with 8 bases in between. The CDR3 has 15 residues. Germline V lookup: CDR1 LGHNA, CDR2 YSLEER. The CDR3 here is CASSQDRAGTDTQYF. The CDR3, as DNA: TGCGCCAGCAGCCAAGATCGAGCGGGCACAGATACGCAGTATTTT.

V and J are TRBV11-3 and TRBJ2-3; the match to TRBD2 covers 13 bases. The trim removed 3 bases at V and 4 bases at J, leaving 13 bases unmatched. This CDR3 has 19 amino acids. Germline loops: CDR1 SGHNT, CDR2 YENEEA. CDR3 nucleotides: TGTGCCAGCAGCTTTTTTAGGACTAGCGGGAGAGGGGCGCCAGATACGCAGTATTTT. Protein: CASSFFRTSGRGAPDTQYF. The full variable domain, its missing parts supplied by reference TRBV11-3 and TRBJ2-3, is EAGVVQSPRYKIIEKKQPVAFWCNPISGHNTLYWYLQNLGQGPELLIRYENEEAVDDSQLPKDRFSAERLKGVDSTLKIQPAELGDSAVYLCASSFFRTSGRGAPDTQYFGPGTRLTVL.

This CDR3 is CASSGRSGSTDTQYF. The CDR3 DNA reads as TGTGCCAGCAGCGGTCGTAGCGGAAGCACAGATACGCAGTATTTT. The J gene is TRBJ2-3, the V gene TRBV5-5, with TRBD2 as a possible D gene (6 bases). Between the trimmed V and J ends, which lost 4 bases and 0 bases, there was a span of 12 bases. This CDR3 is 15 amino acids long. Germline assignment: CDR1 SGHKS and CDR2 YYEKEE (reference sequence).